Listed below are T cell receptor beta chains from one sample, sequenced in a study of blood T cell repertoires in COVID-19. Here immunoSEQ multiplex PCR was the method, and the copy in TCRdb shows in-frame clones only, minus some. Among some 220,000 clones listed, 85% to 95% were seen once. Sequencing was done on a sample of peripheral blood. The receptors stem from a man aged 25 to 40 with COVID-19, enrolled during active disease. The CDR3 runs from the conserved cysteine through the conserved F or W. The D gene is left open where the match is weak. A clone size is listed for some rows: how often the clone was seen (once, few, many), or a class if it is expanded.

v_call	d_call	j_call	clone_size	cdr3_nt	cdr3_aa
TRBV25-1	.	TRBJ1-2	.	TGTGCCAGCAGCAATGTGGGGGCCAACGTGGGGGGCTACACCTTC	CASSNVGANVGGYTF
TRBV20-1	.	TRBJ2-5	.	TGCAGTGCTAGTGCGGGACAAGAGACCCAGTACTTC	CSASAGQETQYF
TRBV2	TRBD1	TRBJ1-2	.	TGTGCCGGCACGGGACAGGACTATGGCTACACCTTC	CAGTGQDYGYTF
TRBV19	.	TRBJ1-6	.	TGTGCCAGTAGTAGCGCGGCCACGAATTCACCCCTCCACTTT	CASSSAATNSPLHF
TRBV7-2	.	TRBJ1-6	.	TGTGCCAGCAGCTTGGAGTATCGCTCCTATAATTCACCCCTCCACTTT	CASSLEYRSYNSPLHF
TRBV27	TRBD1	TRBJ1-1	once	TGTGCCAGCAGTTTAACAGGGGCCGCTGAAGCTTTCTTT	CASSLTGAAEAFF
TRBV28	TRBD1	TRBJ1-5	.	TGTGCCAGTGGACAGGGGGTCAATCAGCCCCAGCATTTT	CASGQGVNQPQHF
TRBV4-2	.	TRBJ1-3	.	TGTGCCAGCAGCCAAGGAGTGGGGGCGGCGAACACCATATATTTT	CASSQGVGAANTIYF
TRBV6-5	.	TRBJ2-2	.	TGTGCCAGCAACATACAGGTAGCCGGGGAGCTGTTTTTT	CASNIQVAGELFF
TRBV9	.	TRBJ1-2	.	TGTGCCAGCAGCCCCCCCTCATGGGGGGACTATGGCTACACCTTC	CASSPPSWGDYGYTF
TRBV30	.	TRBJ1-2	.	TGTGCCTGGAGTCGGGAGGGGCGTAACTATGGCTACACCTTC	CAWSREGRNYGYTF
TRBV30	TRBD1	TRBJ2-5	.	TGTGCCTGGAGTCCCGGGACAGGCCAAGAGACCCAGTACTTC	CAWSPGTGQETQYF
TRBV21-1	.	TRBJ1-2	.	TGTGCCAGCAGCAAAAAAGCCCGAGACTATGGCTACACCTTC	CASSKKARDYGYTF
TRBV3-1/TRBV3-2	.	TRBJ2-3	.	TGTGCCAGCAGCCAAGTCCGGGATACGCAGTATTTT	CASSQVRDTQYF
TRBV18	.	TRBJ2-2	.	TGTGCCAGCTCACCCCCTCCTTCTGGGGGCTCAAACACCGGGGAGCTGTTTTTT	CASSPPPSGGSNTGELFF